The T cell receptor (beta chain) under discussion was sequenced for a study of blood T cell repertoires in COVID-19. Study as a whole: Both acute and convalescent COVID-19 samples were obtained from the United States, Italy and Spain.

Trimming stripped 0 bases from V and 7 bases from J, with 15 bases between. The length of the CDR3 is 16 residues. Germline loops: CDR1 MNHEY, CDR2 SMNVEV (reference sequence). Followed longitudinally, the Seattle patients had been enrolled during active infection. Authors' methods: Estimation of nucleated cell counts was performed using reference gene primer amplification. Clones were read by immunoSEQ multiplex PCR, and TCRdb kept only the in-frame ones, dropping some. V and J calls plus clone size are reproduced from that table; the DNA served to infer D and trimming. The table has around 140,000 clones, roughly nine tenths seen once.

V is TRBV27 and J is TRBJ2-2; tentative D call: TRBD2 (5 bases). The sequenced sample consisted of peripheral blood. The receptor's source is a human donor with COVID-19, enrolled during active disease. The donor label of this sample is uncertain. This chain's CDR3 is CASSLSGLQSVGELFF. The CDR3 DNA sequence: TGTGCCAGCAGTTTATCCGGACTTCAATCCGTCGGGGAGCTGTTTTTT.